Listed below are T cell receptor beta chains from one sample, sequenced in a study of blood T cell repertoires in COVID-19. TCRdb's table, derived via immunoSEQ multiplex PCR, lists solely in-frame clones and lacks some. The table has roughly 25,000 clones, around 86% seen once. The specimen was peripheral blood. Receptor source: a woman aged 80 or older with acute or convalescent COVID-19. The CDR3 runs from the conserved cysteine through the conserved F or W. D genes are given only for firm matches. Clone size is given for some rows only: seen once, a few or many times, or a class if the clone is expanded.

v_gene: TRBV10-1
len: 16
j_gene: TRBJ1-6
abundance: once
d_gene: .
CDR3aa: CASRRGTRGLGSPLHF
CDR3nt: TGCGCCAGCAGGAGAGGGACCCGGGGGTTGGGTTCACCCCTCCACTTT

v_gene: TRBV5-1
len: 18
j_gene: TRBJ2-5
abundance: .
d_gene: TRBD2
CDR3aa: CASSFLAGGTSGKETQYF
CDR3nt: TGCGCCAGCAGCTTTCTCGCGGGGGGGACTAGCGGGAAGGAGACCCAGTACTTC

v_gene: TRBV4-3
len: 15
j_gene: TRBJ2-1
abundance: .
d_gene: TRBD2
CDR3aa: CASSPLTGGYNEQFF
CDR3nt: TGCGCCAGCAGCCCCCTGACGGGAGGGTACAATGAGCAGTTCTTC

v_gene: TRBV5-5
len: 15
j_gene: TRBJ1-5
abundance: once
d_gene: TRBD1
CDR3aa: CASSPGQGFNQPQHF
CDR3nt: TGTGCCAGCAGCCCCGGACAGGGGTTCAATCAGCCCCAGCATTTT

v_gene: TRBV6-2/TRBV6-3
len: 15
j_gene: TRBJ1-1
abundance: once
d_gene: .
CDR3aa: CASSYSMERDTEAFF
CDR3nt: TGTGCCAGCAGTTACTCGATGGAGAGGGACACTGAAGCTTTCTTT

v_gene: TRBV5-1
len: 14
j_gene: TRBJ2-3
abundance: .
d_gene: .
CDR3aa: CASSLVPGTDTQYF
CDR3nt: TGCGCCAGCAGCTTGGTCCCAGGCACAGATACGCAGTATTTT

v_gene: TRBV18
len: 12
j_gene: TRBJ1-4
abundance: .
d_gene: .
CDR3aa: CASSPPGGVLFF
CDR3nt: TGTGCCAGCTCACCACCAGGAGGGGTTCTGTTTTTT

v_gene: TRBV16
len: 13
j_gene: TRBJ2-7
abundance: .
d_gene: TRBD1
CDR3aa: CASSPTTGTGQYF
CDR3nt: TGTGCCAGCAGTCCGACGACAGGGACGGGGCAGTACTTC

v_gene: TRBV5-1
len: 16
j_gene: TRBJ2-7
abundance: .
d_gene: TRBD1
CDR3aa: CASSFSGTDPSYEQYF
CDR3nt: TGCGCCAGCAGCTTCTCCGGGACAGACCCTTCCTACGAGCAGTACTTC

v_gene: TRBV29-1
len: 13
j_gene: TRBJ2-1
abundance: .
d_gene: .
CDR3aa: CSVDRTVGDEQFF
CDR3nt: TGCAGCGTTGATAGGACAGTTGGAGATGAGCAGTTCTTC

v_gene: TRBV9
len: 16
j_gene: TRBJ2-3
abundance: .
d_gene: .
CDR3aa: CASSVASSIGLDTQYF
CDR3nt: TGTGCCAGCAGCGTAGCGTCTAGCATTGGTCTGGATACGCAGTATTTT

v_gene: TRBV7-2
len: 12
j_gene: TRBJ1-2
abundance: .
d_gene: .
CDR3aa: CASSGQHYGYTF
CDR3nt: TGTGCCAGCAGCGGACAGCACTATGGCTACACCTTC

v_gene: TRBV3-1/TRBV3-2
len: 18
j_gene: TRBJ2-2
abundance: .
d_gene: TRBD2
CDR3aa: CASSQVRLSSGETGELFF
CDR3nt: TGTGCCAGCAGCCAAGTTCGTCTCAGTAGCGGGGAAACCGGGGAGCTGTTTTTT

v_gene: TRBV6-2/TRBV6-3
len: 13
j_gene: TRBJ2-7
abundance: .
d_gene: .
CDR3aa: CASSNPTRYEQYF
CDR3nt: TGTGCCAGCAGCAACCCTACTCGTTACGAGCAGTACTTC

v_gene: TRBV29-1
len: 10
j_gene: TRBJ1-1
abundance: .
d_gene: .
CDR3aa: CSVVRGEAFF
CDR3nt: TGCAGCGTTGTGAGGGGGGAAGCTTTCTTT

v_gene: TRBV11-2
len: 16
j_gene: TRBJ2-1
abundance: .
d_gene: .
CDR3aa: CASSLAFNAAYNEQFF
CDR3nt: TGTGCCAGCAGCTTAGCGTTCAACGCGGCCTACAATGAGCAGTTCTTC

v_gene: TRBV7-8
len: 15
j_gene: TRBJ1-1
abundance: few
d_gene: TRBD1
CDR3aa: CASSSGDRGKTEAFF
CDR3nt: TGTGCCAGCAGTTCCGGGGACAGGGGAAAAACTGAAGCTTTCTTT

v_gene: TRBV19
len: 16
j_gene: TRBJ2-2
abundance: .
d_gene: TRBD2
CDR3aa: CASRRTPAGHTGELFF
CDR3nt: TGTGCCAGTAGGAGAACTCCAGCGGGGCACACCGGGGAGCTGTTTTTT

v_gene: TRBV30
len: 14
j_gene: TRBJ1-6
abundance: .
d_gene: TRBD1
CDR3aa: CAWSQGQVRSPLHF
CDR3nt: TGTGCCTGGAGTCAGGGACAGGTCAGATCACCCCTCCACTTT

v_gene: TRBV19
len: 16
j_gene: TRBJ2-7
abundance: .
d_gene: TRBD1
CDR3aa: CASSIDATGGVYEQYF
CDR3nt: TGTGCCAGTAGTATAGATGCGACAGGGGGCGTCTACGAGCAGTACTTC

v_gene: TRBV19
len: 15
j_gene: TRBJ1-5
abundance: few
d_gene: .
CDR3aa: CASGQGKRSNQPQHF
CDR3nt: TGTGCCAGTGGGCAGGGCAAGAGGAGCAATCAGCCCCAGCATTTT